Listed here are 6 T cell receptor beta chains from one sample, sequenced in a study of blood T cell repertoires in COVID-19 (TCRdb year 2020). Libraries came from the immunoSEQ multiplex PCR assay. In TCRdb, the immuneACCESS table is reduced to in-frame sequences with V and J assigned. These tables do not hold every clone; where another copy was compared, an unresolved V gene accounts for under half, and the others remain unexplained. For this sample the table gives about 410,000 clones, of which 89% were detected only once. Roughly 1.6% of the sample comes from the top ten. Sample: peripheral blood. The receptors come from a woman in her 40s with COVID-19, enrolled during active disease.

The V and J genes are TRBV6-4 and TRBJ2-1; possibly TRBD2 for D (5 bases). The CDR3 extends over 14 amino acids. The V end was cut by 5 bases, the J end by 4 bases, with 12 bases between. Germline V CDR1 and CDR2: MRHNA, SNTAGT. CDR3 protein: CASSPAGGYNEQFF. The CDR3 region has the DNA TGTGCCAGCAGTCCGGCGGGCGGTTACAATGAGCAGTTCTTC.

The chain combines TRBV10-3 with TRBJ1-2; TRBD1 matches 10 bases. Per germline, CDR1 ENHRY and CDR2 SYGVKD. V trimming: 6 bases; J trimming: 8 bases; junction bases outside the gene matches: 12. The CDR3 has 15 residues. The CDR3 is CAIRDDRGRVKGYTF. The CDR3 nucleotides are TGTGCCATCAGGGACGACAGGGGGCGGGTCAAAGGCTACACCTTC.

V gene TRBV15 combines with J gene TRBJ1-6; TRBD1 matches at 8 bases. CDR3 length: 13 amino acids. V dropped 5 bases and J dropped 10; count of bases not matched to a gene: 4. Germline CDR1 and CDR2: LNHNV and YYDKDF (reference sequence). The CDR3 nucleotides are TGTGCCACCAGCGGACAGGGAACCTCACCCCTCCACTTT. Translation: CATSGQGTSPLHF.

The rearrangement uses TRBV3-1 (or the pseudogene TRBV3-2) and TRBJ2-2; D is possibly TRBD1 (5 bases). Germline V CDR1 and CDR2: LGHDT, YNNKEL (reference sequence). This CDR3 is built from 16 residues. Trimming cost V 4 bases and J 0 bases, with 12 bases left between them. The CDR3 spells CASSPWGTSNTGELFF. CDR3 nucleotides: TGTGCCAGCAGCCCCTGGGGCACCTCGAACACCGGGGAGCTGTTTTTT.

The V call is TRBV5-1, the J call TRBJ2-7; the D gene is possibly TRBD1 (6 bases). Germline V CDR1 and CDR2: SGHRS, YFSETQ. V shed 4 bases and J shed 0 bases, with 11 bases lying between them. CDR3 length: 14 residues. CDR3 loop: CASSVGHPSYEQYF. CDR3 bases: TGCGCCAGCAGCGTGGGACACCCCTCCTACGAGCAGTACTTC.

The gene calls are TRBV27 and TRBJ1-1; D perhaps matches TRBD1 (6 bases). CDR3 length: 18 residues. Trimming took 0 bases from V and 1 from J, leaving 18 bases between them. Germline V gene data show CDR1 as MNHEY and CDR2 as SMNVEV (reference sequence). CDR3 bases: TGTGCCAGCAGTTTATCGGGGGCTTCACGTCTCTGGAACACTGAAGCTTTCTTT. Amino acid sequence: CASSLSGASRLWNTEAFF.